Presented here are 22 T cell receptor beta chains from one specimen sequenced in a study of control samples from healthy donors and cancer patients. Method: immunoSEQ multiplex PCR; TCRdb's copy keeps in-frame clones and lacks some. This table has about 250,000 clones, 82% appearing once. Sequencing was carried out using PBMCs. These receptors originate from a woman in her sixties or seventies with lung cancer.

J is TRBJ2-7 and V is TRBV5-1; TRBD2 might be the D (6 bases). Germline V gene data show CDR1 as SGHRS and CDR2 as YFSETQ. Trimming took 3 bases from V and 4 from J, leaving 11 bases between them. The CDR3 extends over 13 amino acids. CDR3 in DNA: TGCGCCAGCAGCTCGGACGGGGGATACGAGCAGTACTTC. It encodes CASSSDGGYEQYF.

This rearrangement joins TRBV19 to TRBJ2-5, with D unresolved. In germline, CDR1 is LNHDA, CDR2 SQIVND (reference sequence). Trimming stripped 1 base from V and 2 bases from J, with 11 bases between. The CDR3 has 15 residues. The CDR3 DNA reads TGTGCCAGTAGTATAGTTCCCGGATCACAAGAGACCCAGTACTTC. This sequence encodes CASSIVPGSQETQYF.

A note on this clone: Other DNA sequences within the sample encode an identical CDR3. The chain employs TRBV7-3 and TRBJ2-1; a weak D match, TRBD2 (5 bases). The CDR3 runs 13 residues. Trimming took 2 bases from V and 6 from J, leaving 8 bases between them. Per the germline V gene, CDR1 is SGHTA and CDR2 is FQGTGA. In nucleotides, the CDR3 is TGTGCCAGCAGCTTAGGACTTGGCAATGAGCAGTTCTTC. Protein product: CASSLGLGNEQFF.

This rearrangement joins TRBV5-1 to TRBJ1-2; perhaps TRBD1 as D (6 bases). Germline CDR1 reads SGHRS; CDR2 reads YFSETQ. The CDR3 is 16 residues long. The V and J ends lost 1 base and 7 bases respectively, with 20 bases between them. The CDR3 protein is CASSLNTGTRLGGYTF. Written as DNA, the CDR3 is TGCGCCAGCAGCTTGAATACCGGGACACGGTTGGGTGGCTACACCTTC.

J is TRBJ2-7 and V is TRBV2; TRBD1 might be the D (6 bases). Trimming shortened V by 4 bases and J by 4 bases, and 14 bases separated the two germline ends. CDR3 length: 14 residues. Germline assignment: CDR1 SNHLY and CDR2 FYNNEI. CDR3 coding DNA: TGTGCCAGCAGTGCCTATGGACAGCTTTACGAGCAGTACTTC. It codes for CASSAYGQLYEQYF.

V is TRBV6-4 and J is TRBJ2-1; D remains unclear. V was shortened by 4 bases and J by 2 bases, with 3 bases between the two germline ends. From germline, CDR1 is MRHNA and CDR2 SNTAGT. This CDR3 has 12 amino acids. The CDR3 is CASSGPYNEQFF. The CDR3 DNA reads TGTGCCAGCAGTGGCCCCTACAATGAGCAGTTCTTC.

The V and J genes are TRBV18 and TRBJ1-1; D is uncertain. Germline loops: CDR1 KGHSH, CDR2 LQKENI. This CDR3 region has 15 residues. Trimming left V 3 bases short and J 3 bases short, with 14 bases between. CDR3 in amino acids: CASSPGRVGYTEAFF. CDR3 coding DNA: TGTGCCAGCTCACCGGGGAGGGTAGGGTACACTGAAGCTTTCTTT.

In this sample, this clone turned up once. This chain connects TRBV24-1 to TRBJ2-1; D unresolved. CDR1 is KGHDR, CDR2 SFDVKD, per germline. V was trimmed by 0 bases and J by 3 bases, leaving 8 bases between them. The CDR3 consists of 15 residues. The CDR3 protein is CATSDLRYSYNEQFF. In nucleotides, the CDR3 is TGTGCCACCAGTGATTTGCGGTACAGCTACAATGAGCAGTTCTTC.

CDR3 in DNA: TGTGCCAGCAGTTACCAGTTAAATGAAAAACTGTTTTTT. Translation: CASSYQLNEKLFF. This rearrangement joins TRBV6-5 to TRBJ1-4, with unresolved D. The CDR3 is made up of 13 amino acids. V was pared by 2 bases and J by 5 bases, with 6 bases between. The germline gives CDR1 MNHEY, CDR2 SVGAGI.

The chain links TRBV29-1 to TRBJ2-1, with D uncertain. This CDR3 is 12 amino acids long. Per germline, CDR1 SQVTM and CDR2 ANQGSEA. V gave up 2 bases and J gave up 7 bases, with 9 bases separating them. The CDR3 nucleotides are TGCAGCGTTGAACAAACTCAGAATGAGCAGTTCTTC. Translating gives CSVEQTQNEQFF.

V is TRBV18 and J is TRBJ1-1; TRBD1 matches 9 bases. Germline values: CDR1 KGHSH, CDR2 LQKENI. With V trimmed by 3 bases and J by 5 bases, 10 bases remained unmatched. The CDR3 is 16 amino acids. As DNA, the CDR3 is TGTGCCAGCTCACCGGGACAGGGAGGGGAGTGGACTGAAGCTTTCTTT. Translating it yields CASSPGQGGEWTEAFF.

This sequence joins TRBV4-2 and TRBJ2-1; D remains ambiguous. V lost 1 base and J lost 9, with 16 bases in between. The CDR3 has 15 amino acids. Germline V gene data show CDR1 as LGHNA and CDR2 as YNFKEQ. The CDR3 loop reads CASSQALGTVAEQFF. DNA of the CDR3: TGTGCCAGCAGCCAAGCCCTTGGCACAGTTGCTGAGCAGTTCTTC.

The CDR3 DNA reads as TGTGCCAGCAGCCCGGGACTAGCGGGACTACTCTACGAGCAGTACTTC. It translates to CASSPGLAGLLYEQYF. This chain uses TRBV11-2 with TRBJ2-7; 13 bases align to TRBD2. The junction had 7 bases not matched to a gene; V was cut back by 5 bases and J by 3 bases. This CDR3 contains 16 residues. The V gene's germline CDR1 is SGHAT and CDR2 FQNNGV.

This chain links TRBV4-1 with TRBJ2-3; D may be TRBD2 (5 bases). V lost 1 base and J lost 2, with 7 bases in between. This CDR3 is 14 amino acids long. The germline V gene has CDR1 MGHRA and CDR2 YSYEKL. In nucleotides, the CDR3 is TGCGCCAGCAGCCAAGCCCGGGACACAGATACGCAGTATTTT. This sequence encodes CASSQARDTDTQYF.

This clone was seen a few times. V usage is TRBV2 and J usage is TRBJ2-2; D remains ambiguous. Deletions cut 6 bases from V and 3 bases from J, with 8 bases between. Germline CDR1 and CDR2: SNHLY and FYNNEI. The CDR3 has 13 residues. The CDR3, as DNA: TGTGCCAGCAGGCTGGGGTACACCGGGGAGCTGTTTTTT. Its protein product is CASRLGYTGELFF.

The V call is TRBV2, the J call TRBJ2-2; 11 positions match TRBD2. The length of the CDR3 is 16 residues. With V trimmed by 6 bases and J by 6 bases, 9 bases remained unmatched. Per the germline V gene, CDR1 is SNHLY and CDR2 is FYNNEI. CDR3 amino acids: CASRSGLAGGAGELFF. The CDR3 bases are TGTGCCAGCAGATCAGGGCTAGCGGGAGGAGCCGGGGAGCTGTTTTTT.

CDR3 protein: CASSGEILTGELFF. CDR3 nucleotides: TGTGCCAGCAGCGGGGAGATTCTCACCGGGGAGCTGTTTTTT. The J gene is TRBJ2-2, the V gene TRBV2, with TRBD2 as a possible D gene (5 bases). V was clipped by 6 bases and J by 4 bases, with 12 bases between them. The CDR3 extends over 14 amino acids. Germline V CDR1 and CDR2: SNHLY, FYNNEI.

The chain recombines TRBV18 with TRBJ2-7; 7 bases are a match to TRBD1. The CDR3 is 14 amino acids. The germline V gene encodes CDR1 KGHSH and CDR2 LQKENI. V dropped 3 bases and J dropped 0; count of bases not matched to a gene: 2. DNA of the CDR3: TGTGCCAGCTCACCTCAGGGGGTCTCCTACGAGCAGTACTTC. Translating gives CASSPQGVSYEQYF.

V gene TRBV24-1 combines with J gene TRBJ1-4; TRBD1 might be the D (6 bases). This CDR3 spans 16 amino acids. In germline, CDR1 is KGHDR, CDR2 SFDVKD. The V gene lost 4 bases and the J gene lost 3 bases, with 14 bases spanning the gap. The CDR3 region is CATSDPGEGPNEKLFF. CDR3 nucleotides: TGTGCCACCAGTGACCCAGGGGAGGGCCCTAATGAAAAACTGTTTTTT.

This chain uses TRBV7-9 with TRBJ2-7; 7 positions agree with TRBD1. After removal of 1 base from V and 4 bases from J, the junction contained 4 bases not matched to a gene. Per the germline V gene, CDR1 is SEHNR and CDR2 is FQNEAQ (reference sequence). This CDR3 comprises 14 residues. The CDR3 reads CASSLGDRGYEQYF. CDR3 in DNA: TGTGCCAGCAGCTTAGGGGACAGAGGGTACGAGCAGTACTTC.

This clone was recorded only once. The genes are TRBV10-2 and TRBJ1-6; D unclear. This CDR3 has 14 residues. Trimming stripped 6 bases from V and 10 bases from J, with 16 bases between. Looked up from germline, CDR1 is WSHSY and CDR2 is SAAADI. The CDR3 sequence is CASRTGILGSPLHF. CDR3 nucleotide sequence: TGCGCCAGCAGGACGGGCATCTTGGGGTCACCCCTCCACTTT.

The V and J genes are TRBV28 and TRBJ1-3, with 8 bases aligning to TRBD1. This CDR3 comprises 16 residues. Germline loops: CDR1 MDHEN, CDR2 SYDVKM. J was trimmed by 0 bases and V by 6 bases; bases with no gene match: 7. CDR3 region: CASSPHTGGSGNTIYF. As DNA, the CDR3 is TGTGCCAGCAGCCCTCATACAGGGGGCTCTGGAAACACCATATATTTT.